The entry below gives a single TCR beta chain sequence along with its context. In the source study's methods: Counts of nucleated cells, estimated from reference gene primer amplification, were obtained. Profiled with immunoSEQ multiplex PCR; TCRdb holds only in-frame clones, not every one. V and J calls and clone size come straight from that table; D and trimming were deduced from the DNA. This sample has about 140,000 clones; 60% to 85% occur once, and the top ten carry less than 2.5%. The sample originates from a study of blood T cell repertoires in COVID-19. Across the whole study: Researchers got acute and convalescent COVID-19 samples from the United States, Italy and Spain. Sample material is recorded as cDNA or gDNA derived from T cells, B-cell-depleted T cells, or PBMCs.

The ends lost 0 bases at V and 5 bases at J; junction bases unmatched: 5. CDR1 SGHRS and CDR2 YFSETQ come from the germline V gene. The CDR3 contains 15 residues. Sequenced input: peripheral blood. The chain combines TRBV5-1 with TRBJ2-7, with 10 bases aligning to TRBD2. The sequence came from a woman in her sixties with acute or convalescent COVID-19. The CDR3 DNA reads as TGCGCCAGCAGCTTGGGTCCGACTAGCGGGCACGAGCAGTACTTC. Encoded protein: CASSLGPTSGHEQYF.